The clone carrying this T cell receptor (beta chain) was detected a few times. Its antigen is not known. In germline, CDR1 is SNHLY, CDR2 FYNNEI. CDR3 length: 14 amino acids. Trimming left V 3 bases short and J 2 bases short, with 11 bases between. The PCR used 60 Vbeta and 13 Jbeta primers. The data were produced by immunoSEQ multiplex PCR, yet TCRdb's version contains in-frame clones alone and is incomplete. This sample carries roughly 120,000 clones, 8.5% to 10% of them seen once, and the ten largest clones take 3%. The sample originates from a study of cytomegalovirus exposure and HLA in healthy donors. On the study more broadly: HLA-typed donors were the source of approximately 80 million unique TCRs held in an early data release.

The study's findings and limits: Some V segments, TRBV6-2 and TRBV6-3 among them, were indistinguishable and were therefore excluded. DRB1 had the most TCR associations and HLA-C the fewest, a later analysis found, with rates varying by HLA locus.

This chain links TRBV2 with TRBJ2-7; perhaps TRBD1 as D (6 bases). The source material was PBMCs. This TCR was recovered from a man aged 30-40 years in good health and CMV-seronegative. In DNA form, the CDR3 reads TGTGCCAGCAGTGAGATCGACAGGACCTACGAGCAGTACTTC. As protein: CASSEIDRTYEQYF.